This T cell receptor beta chain comes out of a study of blood T cell repertoires in COVID-19. About the research overall: Donors in the United States, Italy and Spain gave samples during acute or convalescent COVID-19.

In its sample, this clone was seen a few times. TCRdb's copy holds only in-frame clones and misses some; the assay was immunoSEQ multiplex PCR. The sample consists of over 200,000 clones, 86% of them appearing once. The V and J ends lost 0 bases and 4 bases respectively, with 6 bases between them. The CDR3 is 13 residues long. This chain joins TRBV12-3 or TRBV12-4 and TRBJ1-2; possibly TRBD1 for D (5 bases). The sequenced sample was PBMCs or T cells enriched from blood (not recorded which). The TCR was taken from a man aged 18-30 years who had recovered from COVID-19. The CDR3 DNA sequence: TGTGCCAGCAGTTTAGCGGGGCCCTATGGCTACACCTTC. The encoded protein is CASSLAGPYGYTF.